Listed below are T cell receptor beta chains from one sample, sequenced in a study of cytotoxic CD8 clonotypes in ibrutinib-treated CLL. The table came from immunoSEQ multiplex PCR; TCRdb's copy has only in-frame clones and leaves some out. The sample lists about 200,000 clones, over 55% occurring once. The sample in question was PBMCs, obtained after 24 months of ibrutinib treatment. These receptors came from a human donor with chronic lymphocytic leukemia. Both conserved end residues are part of each CDR3. A D gene is named only where the DNA matches it firmly. Clone size is shown for a subset of rows, as once, few, many or a class of expanded clone.

clone size | D gene | J gene | V gene | CDR3 DNA | CDR3 protein
few | NA | TRBJ1-1 | TRBV27 | TGTGCCAGCAAGGAGGATTCGGTGAACACTGAAGCTTTCTTT | CASKEDSVNTEAFF
NA | NA | TRBJ1-4 | TRBV5-4 | TGTGCCAGCAGCTTGGGTCGGAGGGCTGTTGATGAAAAACTGTTTTTT | CASSLGRRAVDEKLFF
NA | TRBD1 | TRBJ2-5 | TRBV28 | TGTGCCAGCAGCTGGACAGGGGTGTCGGAGACCCAGTACTTC | CASSWTGVSETQYF
few | TRBD1 | TRBJ1-2 | TRBV6-1 | TGTGCCAGTCATTTCGACTTCAGGGGGGCATATGGCTACACCTTC | CASHFDFRGAYGYTF
NA | NA | TRBJ1-2 | TRBV15 | TGTGCCACCAGCAGAGATCTCCTCTCATATGGCTACACCTTC | CATSRDLLSYGYTF
few | NA | TRBJ2-7 | TRBV18 | TGTGCCAGCTCACCAGGGGTAACCTACGAGCAGTACTTC | CASSPGVTYEQYF
NA | NA | TRBJ2-7 | TRBV28 | TGTGCCAGCAGTGTGATTTACGAGCAGTACTTC | CASSVIYEQYF
few | TRBD1 | TRBJ1-4 | TRBV13 | TGTGCCAGCAGCTCGACACAGGGGGGGTTTGAAAAACTGTTTTTT | CASSSTQGGFEKLFF
NA | NA | TRBJ1-1 | TRBV5-1 | TGCGCCAGCAGCTTGGTGGGACAAGGGGGTCCACTTGAAGCTTTCTTT | CASSLVGQGGPLEAFF
NA | TRBD2 | TRBJ2-1 | TRBV11-2 | TGTGCCAGCAGCTACGGACTAGCGGGCGGGCATGAGCAGTTCTTC | CASSYGLAGGHEQFF
NA | NA | TRBJ2-3 | TRBV5-4 | TGTGCCAGCAGCTTGGTCGCAGGACGCACAGATACGCAGTATTTT | CASSLVAGRTDTQYF
NA | NA | TRBJ1-3 | TRBV11-2 | TGTGCCAGCAGCTTAGATCGCCAGCACACCATATATTTT | CASSLDRQHTIYF
NA | TRBD1 | TRBJ2-1 | TRBV5-1 | TGCGCCAGCAGCTATGGGACAGACGCCAGGGAGCAGTTCTTC | CASSYGTDAREQFF
NA | NA | TRBJ2-1 | TRBV11-2 | TGTGCCAGCAGCTTAGTTTTTACGTCGGTTTACAATGAGCAGTTCTTC | CASSLVFTSVYNEQFF
NA | NA | TRBJ1-5 | TRBV18 | TGTGCCAGCTCACAAGGTGAAGGGTCCCAGCATTTT | CASSQGEGSQHF
NA | TRBD2 | TRBJ2-5 | TRBV11-1 | TGTGCCAGCAGTTCCGGACTAGCGGGAGGGAAGGGAGAGACCCAGTACTTC | CASSSGLAGGKGETQYF
once | NA | TRBJ2-5 | TRBV7-9 | TGTGCCAGCAGCTTAGAGGGACTTGAGACCCAGTACTTC | CASSLEGLETQYF
NA | TRBD1 | TRBJ2-7 | TRBV27 | TGTGCCAGCACTACGTATGATTGGGACAGCCCCTGGAAGCAGTACTTC | CASTTYDWDSPWKQYF
NA | NA | TRBJ2-1 | TRBV7-2 | TGTGCCAGCAGCTTAGCCTATGGTCTTCATTACAATGAGCAGTTCTTC | CASSLAYGLHYNEQFF
NA | TRBD2 | TRBJ2-1 | TRBV27 | TGTGCCAGCAGTTTACGGGCTAGCGGGAGGTTCGAGCAGTTCTTC | CASSLRASGRFEQFF
NA | TRBD1 | TRBJ2-1 | TRBV5-4 | TGTGCCAGCAGCTTGGGCCCGGGGGACAGGGTATACAATGAGCAGTTCTTC | CASSLGPGDRVYNEQFF
NA | NA | TRBJ1-5 | TRBV30 | TGTGCCTGGAGTGTAGGGTCCCTTCGGGGGACCCAGCATTTT | CAWSVGSLRGTQHF
NA | TRBD2 | TRBJ2-1 | TRBV11-1 | TGTGCCAGCAGCTTAAGCAGGGGACTAGCGCTGTACAATGAGCAGTTCTTC | CASSLSRGLALYNEQFF
NA | NA | TRBJ2-5 | TRBV7-2 | TGTGCCAGCAGCTCGGGGGCATTAGAGACCCAGTACTTC | CASSSGALETQYF
NA | TRBD1 | TRBJ1-5 | TRBV28 | TGTGCCAGCAGTATCCCGGACAGGGCGTACCAGCCCCAGCATTTT | CASSIPDRAYQPQHF
NA | TRBD2 | TRBJ2-7 | TRBV25-1 | TGTGCCAGCAGTGAAGGCGGGAGCACCTACGAGCAGTACTTC | CASSEGGSTYEQYF
NA | NA | TRBJ2-1 | TRBV6-5 | TGTGCCAGCAGGCTTTACAATGAGCAGTTCTTC | CASRLYNEQFF
few | TRBD1 | TRBJ1-1 | TRBV5-1 | TGCGCCAGCAGCTGGGGGACAGGCGGGGAAGCTTTCTTT | CASSWGTGGEAFF
NA | NA | TRBJ2-7 | TRBV20-1 | TGCAGTGCTGAAAAGGGGCGGGAGCAGTACTTC | CSAEKGREQYF
NA | TRBD1 | TRBJ2-5 | TRBV29-1 | TGCAGCGTTGAAGGTGCAGGGGGAGAGACCCAGTACTTC | CSVEGAGGETQYF
once | NA | TRBJ1-1 | TRBV4-2 | TGTGCCAGCAGCCAAGATCTGAAACAGGGATACACTGAAGCTTTCTTT | CASSQDLKQGYTEAFF
NA | NA | TRBJ1-1 | TRBV9 | TGTGCCAGCAGCGTAGGCAGGGCTTATACTGAAGCTTTCTTT | CASSVGRAYTEAFF
NA | TRBD2 | TRBJ2-7 | TRBV6-5 | TGTGCCAGCAGATCCAGACTAGCGGGGTCCTACGAGCAGTACTTC | CASRSRLAGSYEQYF
NA | NA | TRBJ2-1 | TRBV5-4 | TGTGCCAGCAGCTCCGGGCTTCCCTCCTACAATGAGCAGTTCTTC | CASSSGLPSYNEQFF
few | TRBD1 | TRBJ1-4 | TRBV5-1 | TGCGCCAGCAGGTCCGGGACAGCTAATGAAAAACTGTTTTTT | CASRSGTANEKLFF
NA | TRBD1 | TRBJ2-7 | TRBV4-3 | TGCGCCAGCAGCCAAGATTCGACAGGGGTGGGCTACGAGCAGTACTTC | CASSQDSTGVGYEQYF
NA | NA | TRBJ1-4 | TRBV2 | TGTGCCAGCAGTGACCCAGGAGGGGCTAATGAAAAACTGTTTTTT | CASSDPGGANEKLFF
once | NA | TRBJ1-5 | TRBV2 | TGTGCCAGCAGTAAAACCCGTAGTGACAGTAGCAATCAGCCCCAGCATTTT | CASSKTRSDSSNQPQHF
NA | NA | TRBJ2-1 | TRBV6-5 | TGTGCCAGCAGTTACTCGAGCAGGGCCCCCTACAATGAGCAGTTCTTC | CASSYSSRAPYNEQFF
NA | TRBD1 | TRBJ1-2 | TRBV7-2 | TGTGCCAGCAGCTCAAATCCGGGACAGGGGAACTATGGCTACACCTTC | CASSSNPGQGNYGYTF
once | NA | TRBJ2-1 | TRBV2 | TGTGCCAGCAGTGCGCAGACAGGCCTAACATATAATGAGCAGTTCTTC | CASSAQTGLTYNEQFF
once | NA | TRBJ1-1 | TRBV15 | TGTGCCACTAGCAGAGAAGGTAACACTGAAGCTTTCTTT | CATSREGNTEAFF
NA | TRBD2 | TRBJ2-7 | TRBV9 | TGTGCCAGCAGCCTCCGTAGCGTGGGCGACAGCGGGACCTACGAGCAGTACTTC | CASSLRSVGDSGTYEQYF
NA | NA | TRBJ1-1 | TRBV5-4 | TGTGCCAGCAGCTTGGACAGGCAACGGATGGCTACTGAAGCTTTCTTT | CASSLDRQRMATEAFF
once | TRBD1 | TRBJ1-2 | TRBV4-3 | TGCGCCAGCAGCCAACGGACCGGGACAGGCCGTTCCTATGGCTACACCTTC | CASSQRTGTGRSYGYTF
NA | NA | TRBJ1-2 | TRBV5-6 | TGTGCCAGCAAACGCAGGGGATCAGGCTATGGCTACACCTTC | CASKRRGSGYGYTF
few | NA | TRBJ1-2 | TRBV7-2 | TGTGCCAGCAGCTTAGGAGGACCGAGAGGTGATGGCTACACCTTC | CASSLGGPRGDGYTF
NA | TRBD1 | TRBJ2-7 | TRBV29-1 | TGCAGCGTTGAGGTCGTGCAGGGGGCCCACGAGCAGTACTTC | CSVEVVQGAHEQYF
NA | NA | TRBJ2-1 | TRBV29-1 | TGCAGCGTTTCAGGGACCATCTACAATGAGCAGTTCTTC | CSVSGTIYNEQFF
NA | NA | TRBJ1-1 | TRBV30 | TGTGCCTGGAGCCAGGGGTTCGGGAAGAACACTGAAGCTTTCTTT | CAWSQGFGKNTEAFF
NA | NA | TRBJ2-7 | TRBV4-2 | TGTGCCAGCAGCCAAGATGGCCAGGTCTACGAGCAGTACTTC | CASSQDGQVYEQYF
NA | NA | TRBJ1-2 | TRBV6-5 | TGTGCCAGCAGTTACTCAGCGGGGAGTCTTGGCTACACCTTC | CASSYSAGSLGYTF
NA | TRBD2 | TRBJ2-3 | TRBV15 | TGTGCCACCAGCAGAGCCCTCCTTTTGGTAGCGGGTACCACAGATACGCAGTATTTT | CATSRALLLVAGTTDTQYF
NA | NA | TRBJ2-3 | TRBV29-1 | TGCAGCGTTGAAGCAGAGAGTAGCGCAGATACGCAGTATTTT | CSVEAESSADTQYF
NA | NA | TRBJ2-5 | TRBV9 | TGTGCCAGCAGCGCAGCCGGGACTCTCCACCAAGAGACCCAGTACTTC | CASSAAGTLHQETQYF
NA | NA | TRBJ2-7 | TRBV28 | TGTGCCAGCAGTCTAACACGAATCTACGAGCAGTACTTC | CASSLTRIYEQYF
NA | TRBD1 | TRBJ1-1 | TRBV6-6 | TGTGCCAGCAGCCCCGGACAGGGGACGGGTACCGCTTTCTTT | CASSPGQGTGTAFF
NA | TRBD1 | TRBJ2-7 | TRBV4-3 | TGCGCCAGCAGCCAAGATTTTAACAGGGGGTACAACGAGCAGTACTTC | CASSQDFNRGYNEQYF
NA | TRBD2 | TRBJ2-1 | TRBV15 | TGTGCCACCAGCAAAAAACGGGAGGGCAGATACAATGAGCAGTTCTTC | CATSKKREGRYNEQFF
NA | TRBD1 | TRBJ1-5 | TRBV5-1 | TGCGCCAGCAGCCCAGCGGGACAGAACAATCAGCCCCAGCATTTT | CASSPAGQNNQPQHF